These 2 T cell receptor beta chains were all obtained from the same sample, sequenced in a study of T-cell memory formation after mild COVID-19. From the 5' RACE reads, TCRdb called clonotypes with MiXCR, one entry per CDR3 protein. The table includes hundreds of thousands of distinct CDR3 sequences, over 20% detected once. The sequenced sample was PBMCs or a T cell subset sorted from them (not recorded which). The receptors come from an adult woman who had mild COVID-19 (a few samples of this study predate the infection). Cell type and time point are not known.

This clonotype has just a few counts. This clone may be a read error of a much larger clone one base away. The genes are TRBV7-2 and TRBJ1-1, with no clear D. The V gene lost 2 bases and the J gene lost 1 base, with 5 bases spanning the gap. The CDR3 consists of 13 residues. The germline V gene has CDR1 SGHTA and CDR2 FQGNSA. The CDR3 region has the DNA TGTGCCAGCAGCTTACAGAAGAACACTGAAGCTTTCTTT. Protein sequence: CASSLQKNTEAFF. The full variable domain, in which reference TRBV7-2 and TRBJ1-1 provide the parts outside the CDR3, is GAGVSQSPSNKVTEKGKDVELRCDPISGHTALYWYRQSLGQGLEFLIYFQGNSAPDKSGLPSDRFSAERTGGSVSTLTIQRTQQEDSAVYLCASSLQKNTEAFFGQGTRLTVV.

The chain combines TRBV5-1 with TRBJ2-1; D is undetermined. Germline CDR1 reads SGHRS; CDR2 reads YFSETQ. The CDR3 is made up of 12 amino acids. V was shortened by 3 bases and J by 9 bases, with 10 bases between the two germline ends. The CDR3: CASSSKFGEQFF. In DNA, the CDR3 is TGCGCCAGCAGCTCCAAGTTCGGTGAGCAGTTCTTC.